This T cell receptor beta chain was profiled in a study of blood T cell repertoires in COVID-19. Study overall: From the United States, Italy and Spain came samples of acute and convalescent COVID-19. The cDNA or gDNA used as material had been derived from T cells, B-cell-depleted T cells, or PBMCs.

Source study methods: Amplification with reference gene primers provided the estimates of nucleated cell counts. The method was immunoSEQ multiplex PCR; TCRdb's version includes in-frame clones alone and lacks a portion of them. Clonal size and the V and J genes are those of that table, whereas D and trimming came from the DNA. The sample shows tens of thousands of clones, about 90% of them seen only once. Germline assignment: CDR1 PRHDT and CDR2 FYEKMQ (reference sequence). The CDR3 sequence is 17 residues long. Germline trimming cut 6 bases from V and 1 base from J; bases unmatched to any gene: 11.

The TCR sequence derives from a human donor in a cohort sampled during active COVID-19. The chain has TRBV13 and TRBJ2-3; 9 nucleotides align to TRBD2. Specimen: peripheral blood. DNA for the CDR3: TGTGCCAGCAGTTCCCTCACCGGGACTAGCCGCACAGATACGCAGTATTTT. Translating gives CASSSLTGTSRTDTQYF.